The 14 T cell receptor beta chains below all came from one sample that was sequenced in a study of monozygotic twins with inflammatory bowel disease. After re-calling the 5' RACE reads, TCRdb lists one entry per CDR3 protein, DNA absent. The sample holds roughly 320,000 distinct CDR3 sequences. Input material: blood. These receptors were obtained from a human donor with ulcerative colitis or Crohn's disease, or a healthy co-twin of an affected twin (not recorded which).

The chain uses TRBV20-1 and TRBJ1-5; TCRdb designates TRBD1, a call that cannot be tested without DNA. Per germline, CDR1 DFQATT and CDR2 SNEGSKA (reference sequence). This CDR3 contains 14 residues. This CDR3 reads CSAAPGGSNQPQHF.

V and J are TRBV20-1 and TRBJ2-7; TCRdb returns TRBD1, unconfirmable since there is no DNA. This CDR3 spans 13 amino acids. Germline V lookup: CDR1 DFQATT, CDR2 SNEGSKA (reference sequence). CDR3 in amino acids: CSVIRGPAYEQYF.

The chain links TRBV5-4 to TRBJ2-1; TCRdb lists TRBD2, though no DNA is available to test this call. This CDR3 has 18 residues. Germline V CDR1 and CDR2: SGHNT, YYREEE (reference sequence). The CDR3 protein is CASSPPLAGGRSYNEQFF. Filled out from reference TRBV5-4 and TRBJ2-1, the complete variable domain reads ETGVTQSPTHLIKTRGQQVTLRCSSQSGHNTVSWYQQALGQGPQFIFQYYREEENGRGNFPPRFSGLQFPNYSSELNVNALELDDSALYLCASSPPLAGGRSYNEQFFGPGTRLTVL.

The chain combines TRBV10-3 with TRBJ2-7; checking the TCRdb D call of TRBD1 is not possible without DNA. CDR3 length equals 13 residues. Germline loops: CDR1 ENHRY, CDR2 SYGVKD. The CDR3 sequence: CAIAGQGLYEQYF.

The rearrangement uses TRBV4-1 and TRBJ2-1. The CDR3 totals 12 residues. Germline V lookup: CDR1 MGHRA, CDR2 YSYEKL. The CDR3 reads CASSQNYNEQFF.

This CDR3 is CASSDGTGGFEQYF. The chain is built from TRBV2 and TRBJ2-7; without DNA, the TCRdb call of TRBD1 cannot be checked. The CDR3 is made up of 14 amino acids. CDR1 and CDR2 from the germline V gene are SNHLY and FYNNEI.

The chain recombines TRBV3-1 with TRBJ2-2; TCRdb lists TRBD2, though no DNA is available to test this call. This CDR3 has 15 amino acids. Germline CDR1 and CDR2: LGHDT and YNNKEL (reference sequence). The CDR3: CASSRGGSRTGELFF.

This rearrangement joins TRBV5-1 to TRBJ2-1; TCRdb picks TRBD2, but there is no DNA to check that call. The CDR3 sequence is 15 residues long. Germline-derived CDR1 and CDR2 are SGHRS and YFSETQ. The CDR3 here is CASRPPGLVHNEQFF.

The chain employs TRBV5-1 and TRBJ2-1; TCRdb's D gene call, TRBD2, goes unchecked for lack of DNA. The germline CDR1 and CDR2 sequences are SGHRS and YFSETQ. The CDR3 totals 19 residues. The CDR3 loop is CASSSKRTSGGPSYNEQFF.

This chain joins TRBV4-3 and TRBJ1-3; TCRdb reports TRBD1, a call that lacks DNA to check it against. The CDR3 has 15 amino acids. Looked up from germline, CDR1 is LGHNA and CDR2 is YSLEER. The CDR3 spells CASSQVRDRGNTIYF.

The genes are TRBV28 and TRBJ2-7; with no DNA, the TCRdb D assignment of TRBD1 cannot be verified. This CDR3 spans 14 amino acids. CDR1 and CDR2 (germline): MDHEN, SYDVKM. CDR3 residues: CASSLSGTGYEQYF.

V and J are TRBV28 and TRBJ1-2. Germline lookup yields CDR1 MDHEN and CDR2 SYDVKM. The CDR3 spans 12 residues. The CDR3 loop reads CASSPRTGGYTF.

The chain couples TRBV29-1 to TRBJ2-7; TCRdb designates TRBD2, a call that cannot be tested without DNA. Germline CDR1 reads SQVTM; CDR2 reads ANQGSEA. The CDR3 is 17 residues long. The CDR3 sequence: CSAESRTSGALGSEQYF.

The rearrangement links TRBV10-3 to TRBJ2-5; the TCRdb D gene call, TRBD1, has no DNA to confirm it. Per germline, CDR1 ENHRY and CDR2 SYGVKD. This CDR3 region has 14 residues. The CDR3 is CAISGTGRQETQYF.